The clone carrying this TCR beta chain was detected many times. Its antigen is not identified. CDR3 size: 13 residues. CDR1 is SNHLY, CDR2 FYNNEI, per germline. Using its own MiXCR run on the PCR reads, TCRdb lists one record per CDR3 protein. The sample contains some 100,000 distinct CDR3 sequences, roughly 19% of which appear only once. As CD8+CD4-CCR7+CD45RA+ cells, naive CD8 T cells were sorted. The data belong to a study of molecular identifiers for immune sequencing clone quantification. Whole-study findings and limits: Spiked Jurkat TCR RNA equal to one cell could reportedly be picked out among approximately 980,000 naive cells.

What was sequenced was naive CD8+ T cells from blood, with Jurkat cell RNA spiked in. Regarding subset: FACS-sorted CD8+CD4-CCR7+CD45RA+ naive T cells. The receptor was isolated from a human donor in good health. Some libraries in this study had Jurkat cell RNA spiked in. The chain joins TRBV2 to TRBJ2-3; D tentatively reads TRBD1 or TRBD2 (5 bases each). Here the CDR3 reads CAPDKHIADTQYF. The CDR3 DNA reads TGTGCTCCGGACAAACACATAGCGGATACGCAGTATTTT.